This TCR beta chain was captured by sequencing in a study of long-term antiretroviral therapy in people with HIV. Regarding the study as a whole: Specimens of blood were obtained during about 2004 to 2018, possibly under older ART regimens. Pre-ART-expanded clones dominated the repertoire at all time points.

Version v3.0 of the immunoSEQ assay ran at survey level. Profiling relied on immunoSEQ multiplex PCR, and the TCRdb table lists in-frame clones only, not all of them. The table shows about 36,000 clones, with around 79% occurring only once. As regards this clone: The antigen is not known.

Source: unsorted PBMCs, taken 0.6 years after starting antiretroviral therapy. The sequence was collected from a young man with HIV.

For the CDR3, the DNA is TGCGCCAGCAGCCAAGTCTCGGGGGCCGGCTACACCTTC. Its translation: CASSQVSGAGYTF. The rearrangement joins TRBV4-3 to TRBJ1-2, with a possible D match to TRBD1 (6 bases). Per germline, CDR1 LGHNA and CDR2 YSLEER. The CDR3 is 13 amino acids. The V end lost 1 base, the J end lost 8 bases, and 11 bases lay between the germline ends.